These T cell receptor beta chains were read from a single sample in a study of cytomegalovirus exposure and HLA in healthy donors. Repertoires were generated with immunoSEQ multiplex PCR, while TCRdb's copy carries only in-frame clones and drops some. There are some 130,000 clones in the sample; about 66% occur only once, and approximately 1.6% lies in the top ten. Sample: PBMCs. Source of these receptors: a human donor in good health. Each CDR3 is given with its conserved first and last residue. A D gene is named only where the DNA matches it firmly. Only part of the rows carry a size: once, few, many, or a class if the clone is expanded.

j_call v_call d_call clone_size cdr3_aa cdr3_nt
TRBJ2-7 TRBV9 TRBD2 NA CASSVGGTSGSSYEQYF TGTGCCAGCAGCGTAGGGGGGACTAGCGGTAGCTCCTACGAGCAGTACTTC
TRBJ1-3 TRBV5-1 TRBD1 NA CASSLVGARGRSGNTIYF TGCGCCAGCAGCTTGGTGGGGGCCAGGGGGCGTTCTGGAAACACCATATATTTT
TRBJ2-1 TRBV4-1 TRBD1 NA CASSQGVGQGLASSYNEQFF TGCGCCAGCAGCCAAGGTGTAGGACAGGGTCTAGCGAGCTCCTACAATGAGCAGTTCTTC
TRBJ1-1 TRBV19 NA NA CASSTNGGVNTEAFF TGTGCCAGTAGTACGAACGGGGGGGTGAACACTGAAGCTTTCTTT
TRBJ2-1 TRBV4-1 TRBD2 NA CASSHPAIVSGISYNEQFF TGCGCCAGCAGCCATCCCGCTATTGTGAGCGGGATCTCCTACAATGAGCAGTTCTTC
TRBJ2-2 TRBV5-5 NA NA CASSSPLSVQLTGELFF TGTGCCAGCAGCTCTCCCCTTAGCGTGCAGTTGACCGGGGAGCTGTTTTTT
TRBJ2-5 TRBV5-4 NA NA CASSLLMEPQETQYF TGTGCCAGCAGCTTGTTGATGGAGCCGCAAGAGACCCAGTACTTC
TRBJ2-5 TRBV6-6 NA NA CASADRNQETQYF TGTGCCAGCGCGGACAGAAACCAAGAGACCCAGTACTTC
TRBJ1-1 TRBV7-2 NA few CASSLASPTAVGTEAFF TGTGCCAGCAGCTTAGCATCCCCTACAGCTGTAGGTACTGAAGCTTTCTTT
TRBJ2-1 TRBV27 TRBD1 NA CASSKEWTGGSYNEQFF TGTGCCAGCAGTAAAGAATGGACAGGGGGCTCCTACAATGAGCAGTTCTTC
TRBJ2-5 TRBV7-3 NA NA CASSSSARETQYF TGTGCCAGCAGCTCGTCCGCTCGGGAGACCCAGTACTTC
TRBJ1-5 TRBV19 NA NA CASSAGVNQPQHF TGTGCTTCCTCGGCAGGGGTTAATCAGCCCCAGCATTTT
TRBJ2-6 TRBV7-3 NA NA CASSSPTGGYSGANVLTF TGTGCCAGCAGCTCGCCGACTGGGGGCTACTCTGGGGCCAACGTCCTGACTTTC
TRBJ2-5 TRBV7-3 NA NA CASSLLASGGETQYF TGTGCCAGCAGCTTATTGGCTTCCGGCGGAGAGACCCAGTACTTC
TRBJ2-7 TRBV6-1 NA once CASSDYQAGYYEQYF TGTGCCAGCAGTGATTACCAAGCCGGTTATTACGAGCAGTACTTC
TRBJ1-2 TRBV5-4 NA few CASSLRAQGKWYTF TGTGCCAGCAGCTTGAGGGCGCAGGGGAAGTGGTACACCTTC
TRBJ2-7 TRBV7-8 TRBD2 NA CASSPTSGRAHIYYEQYF TGTGCCAGCAGCCCCACTAGCGGGAGGGCCCACATCTACTACGAGCAGTACTTC
TRBJ2-7 TRBV18 NA NA CASSPLRRDSYEQYF TGTGCCAGCTCACCACTCCGCAGGGACTCCTACGAGCAGTACTTC
TRBJ2-6 TRBV10-2 TRBD1 once CASSGTGESGANVLTF TGCGCCAGCAGTGGAACAGGGGAATCTGGGGCCAACGTCCTGACTTTC
TRBJ2-1 TRBV7-2 TRBD2 NA CASSLNPTMLADNEQFF TGTGCCAGCAGCTTGAATCCTACTATGCTAGCGGACAATGAGCAGTTCTTC
TRBJ2-7 TRBV27 TRBD1 NA CASSLSLTGVYEQYF TGTGCCAGCAGTTTATCCTTGACAGGGGTCTACGAGCAGTACTTC
TRBJ2-7 TRBV19 TRBD2 NA CASQRMFGLDYEQYF TGTGCCAGCCAGCGGATGTTTGGACTAGACTACGAGCAGTACTTC
TRBJ2-1 TRBV12-2 NA NA CASRWTSGRGFNEQFF TGTGCAAGTCGCTGGACTAGCGGGAGAGGTTTCAATGAGCAGTTCTTC
TRBJ2-1 TRBV7-7 TRBD2 NA CASSLGSGRGVWEQFF TGTGCTAGCAGCTTAGGGAGCGGGAGAGGGGTGTGGGAGCAGTTCTTC
TRBJ2-5 TRBV28 TRBD2 NA CASSFPVMREGRETQYF TGTGCCAGCAGTTTCCCCGTAATGCGGGAGGGCCGGGAGACCCAGTACTTC
TRBJ1-5 TRBV6-5 NA NA CASSYSNTMAGQPQHF TGTGCCAGCAGTTACTCGAATACCATGGCAGGCCAGCCCCAGCATTTT
TRBJ2-5 TRBV11-1 TRBD2 once CASSFGGRASGRHQETQYF TGTGCCAGCAGCTTTGGAGGGAGGGCTAGCGGGAGGCACCAAGAGACCCAGTACTTC
TRBJ2-7 TRBV5-1 TRBD1 NA CASSSGTALDEQYF TGCGCCAGCAGCTCCGGGACAGCCCTTGACGAGCAGTACTTC
TRBJ2-1 TRBV19 TRBD1 NA CASSVGQGAVEQFF TGTGCCAGTAGTGTGGGACAGGGGGCGGTTGAGCAGTTCTTC
TRBJ1-2 TRBV5-1 NA few CASSLALGPQRGYTF TGCGCCAGCAGCTTGGCCTTGGGGCCTCAGAGGGGCTACACCTTC
TRBJ1-5 TRBV5-3 TRBD1 NA CARSQRGDRGSQPQHF TGTGCCAGAAGCCAAAGGGGAGACAGGGGCAGTCAGCCCCAGCATTTT
TRBJ2-3 TRBV15 NA NA CATSKPTDRTQYF TGTGCCACCAGCAAACCGACTGACCGAACGCAGTATTTT
TRBJ2-7 TRBV7-6 TRBD2 NA CASSLGGRGSYEQYF TGTGCCAGCAGCTTGGGCGGGAGGGGCTCCTACGAGCAGTACTTC
TRBJ2-3 TRBV4-3 NA NA CASSQAPRRGTDTQYF TGCGCCAGCAGCCAGGCCCCACGTCGGGGTACAGATACGCAGTATTTT
TRBJ1-5 TRBV2 NA few CASSEAWGGNQPQHF TGTGCCAGCAGTGAAGCCTGGGGCGGAAATCAGCCCCAGCATTTT
TRBJ2-1 TRBV29-1 NA NA CSVPGSEQFF TGCAGCGTGCCCGGGAGTGAGCAGTTCTTC
TRBJ1-4 TRBV9 NA NA CASSVGGTTNEKLFF TGTGCCAGCAGCGTAGGAGGTACAACTAATGAAAAACTGTTTTTT